This TCR beta chain was profiled in a study of blood T cell repertoires in COVID-19. At the level of the study: COVID-19 samples, acute and convalescent, were from the United States, Italy and Spain. Sources were T cells, B-cell-depleted T cells, or PBMCs; the material itself was cDNA or gDNA.

Germline CDR1 reads LGHNA; CDR2 reads YNFKEQ. The CDR3 has 14 amino acids. Trimming took 2 bases from V and 8 from J, leaving 12 bases between them. Authors' processing steps: Amplification with reference gene primers provided the estimates of nucleated cell counts. The data were produced by immunoSEQ multiplex PCR, yet TCRdb's version contains in-frame clones alone and is incomplete. For V, J and clone size, that table is used; D and trimming come from the DNA. The profile shows roughly 99,000 clones, less than 90% of them singletons. The sample comprised peripheral blood. The genes are TRBV4-2 and TRBJ1-4, with D hard to call. This clonotype originated in a human donor in a cohort sampled during active COVID-19. The CDR3 coding sequence is TGTGCCAGCAGCCAATTTGCGGGGAGGGAAAAACTGTTTTTT. This sequence encodes CASSQFAGREKLFF.